What follows are 25 T cell receptor beta chains derived from one specimen sequenced in a study of Ad26.COV2.S vaccination and SARS-CoV-2 variants. TCRdb keeps only in-frame clones here, not all; method: immunoSEQ multiplex PCR. The data show 400,000 to 450,000 clones, about 90% seen once. The treatment: around 19 received Ad26.COV2.S at low or high dose, single or two shots; about 5 received placebo; per-sample allocation not given. Day 63 after the first vaccine or placebo injection was the time point for sampling. The input for sequencing was peripheral blood, taken in a trial of Ad26.COV2.S vaccine versus placebo. Receptors originate from a person aged 18-60 years who received the Ad26.COV2.S COVID-19 vaccine or a placebo.

V usage is TRBV3-1 (or the pseudogene TRBV3-2) and J usage is TRBJ2-3, with D uncertain. Trimming left V 0 bases short and J 1 base short, with 2 bases between. This CDR3 contains 13 residues. Germline CDR1 reads LGHDT; CDR2 reads YNNKEL (reference sequence). In DNA form, the CDR3 reads TGTGCCAGCAGCCAAGATGGCACAGATACGCAGTATTTT. It is translated as CASSQDGTDTQYF.

The J gene is TRBJ1-2, the V gene TRBV30; D not resolved. In germline, CDR1 is GTSNPN, CDR2 SVGIG (reference sequence). V lost 2 bases to trimming and J lost 12 bases, with 16 bases between them. This CDR3 has 12 amino acids. The DNA for the CDR3 is TGTGCCTGGAGTCCCCTTTGGGCCTTCCACACCTTC. It encodes CAWSPLWAFHTF.

The sample holds one count of this clone. DNA of the CDR3: TGTGCCAGTAGTATAGATCGGCCTGGAACGGGCAATCAGCCCCAGCATTTT. It yields the protein CASSIDRPGTGNQPQHF. The chain uses TRBV19 and TRBJ1-5; D remains ambiguous. V lost 0 bases, J lost 2 bases, and 14 bases lay in between. This CDR3 spans 17 amino acids. Germline lookup yields CDR1 LNHDA and CDR2 SQIVND (reference sequence).

CDR3 sequence (DNA): TGTGCCAGCAGCCAAGATACGGGACTAGCGGGGACCCCCCATGGGACCCAGTACTTC. It encodes CASSQDTGLAGTPHGTQYF. The chain carries TRBV3-1 (or the pseudogene TRBV3-2) and TRBJ2-5; 13 bases fit TRBD2. CDR1 is LGHDT and CDR2 is YNNKEL in the germline V gene (reference sequence). Trimming cost V 0 bases and J 7 bases; bases outside gene matches: 14. There are 19 residues in the CDR3.

This clone was observed a handful of times. This sequence joins TRBV10-1 and TRBJ2-2; the D gene is possibly TRBD1 (6 bases). The CDR3 has 16 amino acids. Germline V lookup: CDR1 WNHNN, CDR2 SYGVQD (reference sequence). Trimming removed 4 bases from V and 3 bases from J, with 15 bases in between. The CDR3 is CASSAFQGRDTGELFF. As DNA, the CDR3 is TGCGCCAGCAGTGCCTTCCAGGGGCGCGACACCGGGGAGCTGTTTTTT.

The chain uses TRBV30 and TRBJ2-1; D unclear. The CDR3 runs to 13 residues. Germline CDR1 reads GTSNPN; CDR2 reads SVGIG (reference sequence). Trimming cost V 5 bases and J 7 bases, with 15 bases left between them. The CDR3, as DNA: TGTGCCTGGGGCACAAGGCAGTGGAATGAGCAGTTCTTC. This sequence encodes CAWGTRQWNEQFF.

Points on this clone: A read error may produce the germline difference seen at one junction end. Other DNA sequences in this specimen translate into the identical CDR3. This chain connects TRBV29-1 to TRBJ2-7, with D possibly matching TRBD2 (5 bases). The length of the CDR3 is 12 residues. Germline CDR1 is SQVTM and CDR2 is ANQGSEA. The CDR3 is CSVEDGGYEQYF. In DNA, the CDR3 is TGCAGCGTAGAAGACGGAGGCTACGAGCAGTACTTC.

The rearrangement joins TRBV15 to TRBJ2-3; D is unresolved. Germline V gene data show CDR1 as LNHNV and CDR2 as YYDKDF (reference sequence). The V gene lost 2 bases and the J gene lost 2 bases, with 5 bases spanning the gap. The CDR3 runs 13 residues. The CDR3 DNA follows: TGTGCCACCAGCAGAATTTACACAGATACGCAGTATTTT. It translates to CATSRIYTDTQYF. Looking up the rest from reference TRBV15 and TRBJ2-3 gives the full variable domain: DAMVIQNPRYQVTQFGKPVTLSCSQTLNHNVMYWYQQKSSQAPKLLFHYYDKDFNNEADTPDNFQSRRPNTSFCFLDIRSPGLGDTAMYLCATSRIYTDTQYFGPGTRLTVL.

The chain is built from TRBV5-8 and TRBJ1-2; 7 bases are a match to TRBD1. After removal of 6 bases from V and 2 bases from J, the junction contained 7 bases not matched to a gene. Germline CDR1 and CDR2: SGHTS and YDEGEE. The CDR3 is 14 residues long. The CDR3: CASKTTGFNYGYTF. Here the CDR3 DNA reads TGTGCCAGCAAGACGACAGGGTTCAACTATGGCTACACCTTC.

This clone was recorded once. The J gene is TRBJ2-2, the V gene TRBV12-3 or TRBV12-4; D remains ambiguous. V was trimmed by 6 bases and J by 0 bases, leaving 5 bases between them. The CDR3 runs to 13 residues. The CDR3 is CASRSPNTGELFF. The CDR3 DNA sequence: TGTGCCAGCAGATCTCCGAACACCGGGGAGCTGTTTTTT.

The rearrangement links TRBV7-9 to TRBJ2-1; D gene uncertain. From germline, CDR1 is SEHNR and CDR2 FQNEAQ (reference sequence). V lost 8 bases and J lost 0, with 11 bases in between. The CDR3 spans 14 residues. The CDR3 region is CASQAVNSYNEQFF. The CDR3, as DNA: TGTGCCAGCCAAGCAGTAAACTCCTACAATGAGCAGTTCTTC. Full variable domain (rest looked up from reference TRBV7-9 and TRBJ2-1): DTGVSQNPRHKITKRGQNVTFRCDPISEHNRLYWYRQTLGQGPEFLTYFQNEAQLEKSRLLSDRFSAERPKGSFSTLEIQRTEQGDSAMYLCASQAVNSYNEQFFGPGTRLTVL.

Note on this clone: The sample carries other DNA sequences with the same CDR3. The genes are TRBV7-2 and TRBJ2-5, with 14 bases fitting TRBD2. J lost 1 base, V lost 4 bases, and 2 bases had no gene match. Germline lookup yields CDR1 SGHTA and CDR2 FQGNSA. The CDR3 contains 16 residues. The CDR3 DNA reads as TGTGCCAGCAGCTCAGGACTAGCGGGGGGCCAAGAGACCCAGTACTTC. It is translated as CASSSGLAGGQETQYF. Supplemented by reference TRBV7-2 and TRBJ2-5, the full variable domain reads GAGVSQSPSNKVTEKGKDVELRCDPISGHTALYWYRQSLGQGLEFLIYFQGNSAPDKSGLPSDRFSAERTGGSVSTLTIQRTQQEDSAVYLCASSSGLAGGQETQYFGPGTRLLVL.

The genes are TRBV18 and TRBJ2-7, with D possibly TRBD2 on 6 matching bases. Germline assignment: CDR1 KGHSH and CDR2 LQKENI. V lost 5 bases and J lost 5, with 16 bases in between. This CDR3 is built from 14 residues. CDR3 amino acids: CASSTPLAGNEQYF. The CDR3 coding sequence is TGTGCCAGCTCAACCCCCCTGGCGGGGAACGAGCAGTACTTC.

The chain has TRBV9 and TRBJ1-2; 10 positions agree with TRBD1. The CDR3 is 15 residues long. CDR1 is SGDLS and CDR2 is YYNGEE in the germline V gene. V shed 3 bases, J shed 3 bases, and the junction held 5 bases outside the gene matches. The CDR3: CASSEATGGHYGYTF. The CDR3 DNA sequence: TGTGCCAGCAGCGAGGCGACAGGGGGCCACTATGGCTACACCTTC.

The V and J genes are TRBV28 and TRBJ2-3; D is undetermined. V dropped 5 bases and J dropped 2 bases, with 8 bases sitting between them. Germline lookup yields CDR1 MDHEN and CDR2 SYDVKM. The CDR3 covers 13 residues. This chain's CDR3 is CASSLVNTDTQYF. The CDR3 coding sequence is TGTGCCAGCAGTCTCGTAAACACAGATACGCAGTATTTT.

The V gene is TRBV2, the J gene TRBJ1-6, with a weak D call TRBD1 (5 bases). Germline V gene data show CDR1 as SNHLY and CDR2 as FYNNEI. Trimming cost V 8 bases and J 3 bases, with 17 bases left between them. The CDR3 totals 16 residues. The CDR3 region is CASSKGYEGYNSPLHF. In nucleotides, the CDR3 is TGTGCCAGCTCGAAGGGGTACGAGGGCTATAATTCACCCCTCCACTTT.

The chain uses TRBV4-3 and TRBJ2-2, with 7 bases that match TRBD2. J gave up 4 bases and V 1 base, and 6 bases lay outside the gene matches. Germline V gene sequence: CDR1 LGHNA, CDR2 YSLEER. This CDR3 comprises 16 residues. CDR3 loop: CASSQAWGGITGELFF. As DNA, the CDR3 is TGCGCCAGCAGCCAAGCTTGGGGGGGAATCACCGGGGAGCTGTTTTTT.

The chain employs TRBV9 and TRBJ1-6; no clear D gene. Germline V gene data show CDR1 as SGDLS and CDR2 as YYNGEE. The CDR3 runs 18 residues. Trimming left V 0 bases short and J 8 bases short, with 21 bases between. In nucleotides, the CDR3 is TGTGCCAGCAGCGTAGCTACCCCCGGAGCGGCGGGAGATTCACCCCTCCACTTT. It yields the protein CASSVATPGAAGDSPLHF.

The table lists this clone with a count of one. The V call is TRBV19, the J call TRBJ2-7; D possibly corresponds to TRBD1 (6 bases). V dropped 7 bases and J dropped 3 bases, with 13 bases sitting between them. The CDR3 sequence is 13 residues long. CDR1 LNHDA and CDR2 SQIVND come from the germline V gene (reference sequence). The CDR3: CASKLQGHYEQYF. The CDR3 bases are TGTGCCAGTAAGCTACAGGGCCACTACGAGCAGTACTTC. Combining the CDR3 with reference TRBV19 and TRBJ2-7 gives the whole variable domain DGGITQSPKYLFRKEGQNVTLSCEQNLNHDAMYWYRQDPGQGLRLIYYSQIVNDFQKGDIAEGYSVSREKKESFPLTVTSAQKNPTAFYLCASKLQGHYEQYFGPGTRLTVT.

The rearrangement links TRBV15 to TRBJ2-5; 7 nucleotides match TRBD2. CDR1 LNHNV and CDR2 YYDKDF come from the germline V gene (reference sequence). The ends lost 0 bases at V and 3 bases at J; junction bases unmatched: 4. The CDR3 sequence is 15 residues long. CDR3 amino acids: CATSREASGKETQYF. CDR3 coding DNA: TGTGCCACCAGCAGAGAGGCTAGCGGTAAAGAGACCCAGTACTTC.

The chain recombines TRBV13 with TRBJ1-1; D not certain. Per germline, CDR1 PRHDT and CDR2 FYEKMQ (reference sequence). The V gene lost 2 bases and the J gene lost 3 bases, with 10 bases spanning the gap. CDR3 length equals 14 residues. CDR3 region: CASSLMRVHTEAFF. The CDR3 DNA reads as TGTGCCAGCAGCTTAATGAGGGTTCACACTGAAGCTTTCTTT.

This chain links TRBV19 with TRBJ2-7; possible D gene TRBD1, 6 bases. The CDR3 sequence is 14 residues long. Germline loops: CDR1 LNHDA, CDR2 SQIVND (reference sequence). Deletions cut 3 bases from V and 6 bases from J, with 15 bases between. The CDR3 spells CASSIWQGKGEQYF. Here the CDR3 DNA reads TGTGCCAGTAGTATTTGGCAGGGGAAGGGCGAGCAGTACTTC.

To note about this clone: The sample has other DNA sequences that encode this CDR3 too. V is TRBV6-2 or TRBV6-3 and J is TRBJ2-7; D uncertain. Per germline, CDR1 MNHEY and CDR2 SVGEGT. V was shortened by 2 bases and J by 2 bases, with 10 bases between the two germline ends. The length of the CDR3 is 14 residues. The CDR3 sequence: CASSYVGGAYEQYF. CDR3 nucleotides: TGTGCCAGCAGTTACGTCGGTGGGGCCTACGAGCAGTACTTC.

In this sample, this clone turned up a few times. Lacking the conserved final phenylalanine or tryptophan, this CDR3 likely reflects a read error. Because the CDR3's place on the DNA is in doubt, the DNA is left out and the CDR3 is given as listed by TCRdb. The V gene is TRBV20-1, the J gene TRBJ1-1. 9 amino acids form the CDR3, both terminal residues included. CDR1 is DFQATT and CDR2 is SNEGSKA in the germline V gene (reference sequence). CDR3 in amino acids: CSASSRPSL.

A word on this clone: This specimen includes other DNA sequences encoding the same CDR3. The chain links TRBV5-1 to TRBJ2-3; D possibly corresponds to TRBD2 (6 bases). Germline V gene data show CDR1 as SGHRS and CDR2 as YFSETQ. This CDR3 contains 14 residues. Trimming stripped 1 base from V and 1 base from J, with 7 bases between. The CDR3 region has the DNA TGCGCCAGCAGCTTGTGGGGGGGCACAGATACGCAGTATTTT. Translated: CASSLWGGTDTQYF.